The rows below give T cell receptor beta chains drawn from one sample of a study of T cell responses to AZD1222 COVID-19 vaccine. The table came from immunoSEQ multiplex PCR; TCRdb's copy has only in-frame clones and leaves some out. This table holds 100,000 to 150,000 clones, approximately 91% found once. The starting material was peripheral blood, obtained on day 0 of AZD1222 vaccination. The source is an adult in good health. Both conserved end residues are part of each CDR3. The order of the fields is CDR3 length, D gene, J gene, clone size, V gene, CDR3 protein, CDR3 DNA. The D gene is left open where the match is weak. For some rows the clone size is stated as once, few or many, or as a class when expanded; others skip it.

15 TRBD2 TRBJ2-3 - TRBV7-2 CASSFPSGSSDTQYF TGTGCCAGCAGCTTCCCTAGCGGGTCGTCCGATACGCAGTATTTT
13 TRBD1 TRBJ1-2 - TRBV5-1 CASSQGTVYGYTF TGCGCCAGCAGCCAAGGGACAGTCTATGGCTACACCTTC
14 - TRBJ2-1 - TRBV16 CASTVWDTNNEQFF TGTGCCAGCACCGTATGGGACACGAACAATGAGCAGTTCTTC
15 - TRBJ1-6 once TRBV10-3 CAISERQGYNSPLHF TGTGCCATCAGTGAACGCCAAGGCTATAATTCACCCCTCCACTTT
13 - TRBJ2-1 - TRBV6-5 CASWTGGLNEQFF TGTGCCAGCTGGACCGGGGGTTTGAATGAGCAGTTCTTC
13 - TRBJ2-7 - TRBV15 CATSSTGTHEQYF TGTGCCACCAGCAGTACTGGGACCCACGAGCAGTACTTC
11 - TRBJ2-5 once TRBV30 CAWSQVETQYF TGTGCCTGGAGTCAAGTAGAGACCCAGTACTTC
15 - TRBJ2-1 few TRBV7-2 CASSLWAGGYNEQFF TGTGCCAGCAGCTTATGGGCAGGAGGCTACAATGAGCAGTTCTTC
13 - TRBJ1-2 - TRBV7-8 CASSQGPTYGYTF TGTGCCAGCAGCCAGGGACCTACCTATGGCTACACCTTC
14 - TRBJ2-2 - TRBV5-1 CASSLWGNTGELFF TGCGCCAGCAGCTTGTGGGGGAACACCGGGGAGCTGTTTTTT
14 - TRBJ2-1 - TRBV5-1 CASSLGTAYNEQFF TGCGCCAGCAGCTTGGGGACAGCCTACAATGAGCAGTTCTTC
12 TRBD1 TRBJ1-1 - TRBV10-3 CATHRGDTEAFF TGTGCCACCCACAGGGGGGACACTGAAGCTTTCTTT
15 - TRBJ2-6 - TRBV2 CASSLGQSGANVLTF TGTGCCAGCAGTTTGGGACAATCTGGGGCCAACGTCCTGACTTTC
15 TRBD2 TRBJ2-5 - TRBV6-5 CASSRPLAAQETQYF TGTGCCAGCAGCCGACCACTAGCGGCACAAGAGACCCAGTACTTC
15 - TRBJ1-5 - TRBV15 CATSRGRNSNQPQHF TGTGCCACCAGCAGAGGCCGTAATAGCAATCAGCCCCAGCATTTT
18 TRBD2 TRBJ2-1 - TRBV6-1 CASSEWELAGGTYNEQFF TGTGCCAGCAGTGAATGGGAACTAGCGGGGGGAACCTACAATGAGCAGTTCTTC
16 TRBD1 TRBJ1-2 once TRBV2 CASSRDSDHPNYGYTF TGTGCCAGCAGCCGGGACAGCGACCACCCCAACTATGGCTACACCTTC
15 TRBD1 TRBJ1-1 - TRBV7-3 CASSLQGVLNTEAFF TGTGCCAGCAGCTTACAGGGGGTACTGAACACTGAAGCTTTCTTT
16 - TRBJ1-5 - TRBV24-1 CATSDSGKYSNQPQHF TGTGCCACCAGTGATTCTGGCAAATATAGCAATCAGCCCCAGCATTTT
15 - TRBJ1-1 - TRBV9 CASSVGSGRNTEAFF TGTGCCAGCAGCGTAGGGTCAGGTAGAAACACTGAAGCTTTCTTT